This entry describes one TCR beta chain. This sample stems from a study of blood T cell repertoires in COVID-19. Ages ranged from 18 to 89 years, with residence in approximately 23 US areas. In assigning cohorts, the study relied on participant-reported clinical history. Those designated as exposed participants met a COVID-19 case within 2 weeks before study entry. The CDR3 is 16 amino acids. The junction had 14 bases not matched to a gene; V was cut back by 6 bases and J by 6 bases. Germline loops: CDR1 MNHEY, CDR2 SMNVEV (reference sequence). TCRdb's copy holds only in-frame clones and misses some; the assay was immunoSEQ multiplex PCR. Among some 290,000 clones listed, more than 90% were seen once.

This chain uses TRBV27 with TRBJ2-3, with TRBD1 matching over 8 bases. The source material was PBMCs or T cells enriched from blood (not recorded which). This TCR was sampled from a woman aged 25-40 years who had been exposed to COVID-19. The CDR3 DNA reads TGTGCCAGCAGCCGCCCCACCGGACAGGGAGGTGATACGCAGTATTTT. This encodes CASSRPTGQGGDTQYF.